The 7 T cell receptor beta chains reported below all come from one sample, sequenced in a study of human CD8 memory T cell subsets (dated by TCRdb to about 2020). The sequencing machine was a NextSeq 550. A Human TCR Profiling Kit was used to prepare UMI-labeled 5' RACE TCRbeta libraries. TCRdb reprocessed the reads, so every CDR3 protein sequence counts as one entry and DNA is not shown. The table kept for this sample lists almost 9,000 distinct CDR3 sequences. Clones ranked in the top ten supply more than 14% of the sample. Early differentiated memory cells that were CCR7+ PD-1+ TIGIT+ and had dysfunctional, exhausted-like traits were classified as progenitor exhausted-like memory CD8+ T cells (TPEX). The sequenced material came from CD8+ T cells from PBMCs. These receptors were collected from a human donor in good health.

The V call is TRBV5-1, the J call TRBJ2-1; no DNA is available, so the TRBD1 call from TCRdb remains unchecked. This CDR3 is 14 amino acids long. The germline V gene encodes CDR1 SGHRS and CDR2 YFSETQ. The CDR3 spells CASSWTGPHNEQFF. The variable domain in full, with the rest retrieved from reference TRBV5-1 and TRBJ2-1, is KAGVTQTPRYLIKTRGQQVTLSCSPISGHRSVSWYQQTPGQGLQFLFEYFSETQRNKGNFPGRFSGRQFSNSRSEMNVSTLELGDSALYLCASSWTGPHNEQFFGPGTRLTVL.

The V gene is TRBV7-2, the J gene TRBJ2-5; the TRBD1 assignment by TCRdb is unverifiable without DNA. The CDR3 is 15 amino acids. From germline, CDR1 is SGHTA and CDR2 FQGNSA. CDR3 sequence: CASRTGTGLLETQYF.

The V gene is TRBV7-9, the J gene TRBJ1-6; TCRdb gives TRBD1 as the D gene, but with no DNA this cannot be confirmed. This CDR3 contains 15 residues. CDR1 and CDR2 from the germline V gene are SEHNR and FQNEAQ (reference sequence). The CDR3 is CASSSDRVVGSPLHF.

This rearrangement joins TRBV20-1 to TRBJ2-3; TCRdb's D call, TRBD1, is unchecked because there is no DNA. The CDR3 contains 17 residues. CDR1 is DFQATT, CDR2 SNEGSKA, per germline (reference sequence). CDR3 sequence reads: CSARDLYEQGASDTQYF.

The rearrangement links TRBV7-3 to TRBJ2-5; checking the TCRdb D call of TRBD2 is not possible without DNA. Germline V gene data show CDR1 as SGHTA and CDR2 as FQGTGA. The CDR3 loop spans 15 amino acids. The CDR3 loop reads CASSLAGGPGETQYF.

The rearrangement joins TRBV29-1 to TRBJ2-3; TCRdb returns TRBD2, unconfirmable since there is no DNA. Germline CDR1 reads SQVTM; CDR2 reads ANQGSEA. The CDR3 has 18 residues. The chain's CDR3 is CSVVGLAGAQSSTDTQYF.

The rearrangement joins TRBV28 to TRBJ2-5; TCRdb indicates TRBD2, and absent DNA this call remains unverified. Germline V gene lookup returns CDR1 MDHEN and CDR2 SYDVKM. This CDR3 has 14 residues. CDR3 protein: CASSLAREGETQYF.